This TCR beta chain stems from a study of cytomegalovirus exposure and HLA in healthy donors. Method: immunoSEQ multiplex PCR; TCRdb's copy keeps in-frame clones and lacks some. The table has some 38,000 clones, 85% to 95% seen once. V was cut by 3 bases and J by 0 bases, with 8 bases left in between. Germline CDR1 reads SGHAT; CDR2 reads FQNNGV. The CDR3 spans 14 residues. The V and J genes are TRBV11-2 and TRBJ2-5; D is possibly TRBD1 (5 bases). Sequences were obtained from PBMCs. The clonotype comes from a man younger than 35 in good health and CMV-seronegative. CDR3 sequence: CASSFQGYQETQYF. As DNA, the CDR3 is TGTGCCAGCAGCTTCCAGGGATACCAAGAGACCCAGTACTTC.